Listed here are 21 T cell receptor beta chains from one sample, sequenced in a study of blood T cell repertoires in COVID-19. Sequencing was performed with immunoSEQ multiplex PCR; in TCRdb, only in-frame clones are kept and a portion is missing. The data hold under 120,000 clones, with 70% to 90% observed a single time. The sample consisted of peripheral blood. These TCRs come from a human donor in a cohort sampled during active COVID-19.

The rearrangement links TRBV7-2 to TRBJ2-5; D not certain. Germline V gene lookup returns CDR1 SGHTA and CDR2 FQGNSA. The CDR3 is made up of 13 amino acids. The V gene lost 3 bases and the J gene lost 6 bases, with 11 bases spanning the gap. In nucleotides, the CDR3 is TGTGCCAGCAGCTTGCGCCTCGAGAAGACCCAGTACTTC. The encoded protein is CASSLRLEKTQYF.

V is TRBV5-4 and J is TRBJ2-1, with D unclear. V lost 6 bases and J lost 5, with 9 bases in between. In germline, CDR1 is SGHNT, CDR2 YYREEE (reference sequence). This CDR3 spans 12 amino acids. The CDR3 nucleotides read TGTGCCAGCACCTGGGCTAACAATGAGCAGTTCTTC. Amino acids: CASTWANNEQFF.

The rearrangement links TRBV7-9 to TRBJ2-7; D possibly corresponds to TRBD1 (6 bases). The V end lost 5 bases, the J end lost 3 bases, and 14 bases lay between the germline ends. Germline loops: CDR1 SEHNR, CDR2 FQNEAQ (reference sequence). The CDR3 has 14 residues. The CDR3 bases are TGTGCCAGCAGCGCCAGGGGTTTTGGCTACGAGCAGTACTTC. Translated, it gives CASSARGFGYEQYF.

V usage is TRBV19 and J usage is TRBJ2-2; 10 bases are a match to TRBD2. J lost 5 bases, V lost 9 bases, and 9 bases had no gene match. Per the germline V gene, CDR1 is LNHDA and CDR2 is SQIVND (reference sequence). The CDR3 is 15 residues long. CDR3 sequence (DNA): TGTGCCAGCAGCTCCCTAGCGGGGGTTACCGGGGAGCTGTTTTTT. It codes for CASSSLAGVTGELFF.

V usage is TRBV6-5 and J usage is TRBJ2-3; D perhaps matches TRBD1 (6 bases). The CDR3 is 14 amino acids. Between the trimmed V and J ends, which lost 7 bases and 1 base, there was a span of 12 bases. Germline V gene data show CDR1 as MNHEY and CDR2 as SVGAGI. CDR3 loop: CASKVSGGTDTQYF. CDR3 in DNA: TGTGCCAGCAAGGTGTCAGGGGGCACAGATACGCAGTATTTT.

The chain employs TRBV3-1 (or the pseudogene TRBV3-2) and TRBJ2-3; maybe TRBD2 (7 bases). This CDR3 is 16 amino acids long. CDR1 is LGHDT and CDR2 is YNNKEL in the germline V gene (reference sequence). With 3 bases removed from V and 3 bases from J, the gap between germline ends came to 16 bases. In DNA form, the CDR3 reads TGTGCCAGCAGCCAGACCTGGGGGGGCCTGACAGATACGCAGTATTTT. This codes for CASSQTWGGLTDTQYF.

This chain connects TRBV18 to TRBJ1-1; 7 bases are a match to TRBD1. This CDR3 comprises 14 residues. Unmatched junction bases numbered 13, after V lost 4 bases and J lost 11 bases. Looked up from germline, CDR1 is KGHSH and CDR2 is LQKENI. The CDR3 is CASSHDRAFVAAFF. CDR3 nucleotides: TGTGCCAGCTCACACGACAGGGCGTTTGTGGCGGCTTTCTTT. Combining the CDR3 with reference TRBV18 and TRBJ1-1 gives the whole variable domain NAGVMQNPRHLVRRRGQEARLRCSPMKGHSHVYWYRQLPEEGLKFMVYLQKENIIDESGMPKERFSAEFPKEGPSILRIQQVVRGDSAAYFCASSHDRAFVAAFFGQGTRLTVV.

The rearrangement links TRBV9 to TRBJ2-2, with 9 bases matching TRBD2. J lost 5 bases, V lost 3 bases, and 8 bases had no gene match. Germline lookup yields CDR1 SGDLS and CDR2 YYNGEE. The CDR3 is 16 residues long. This chain's CDR3 is CASSGQGLAATGELFF. CDR3 DNA: TGTGCCAGCAGCGGGCAGGGACTAGCAGCGACCGGGGAGCTGTTTTTT.

V usage is TRBV24-1 and J usage is TRBJ2-2; 9 bases are a match to TRBD2. J gave up 5 bases and V 3 bases, and 9 bases lay outside the gene matches. Germline V lookup: CDR1 KGHDR, CDR2 SFDVKD. The CDR3 covers 17 residues. CDR3 bases: TGTGCCACCAGTGATCTCGTAGCGGGGGTCCAAACCGGGGAGCTGTTTTTT. It translates to CATSDLVAGVQTGELFF.

The chain has TRBV15 and TRBJ2-7; D ambiguous. V was shortened by 0 bases and J by 1 base, with 16 bases between the two germline ends. The CDR3 totals 17 residues. Germline V CDR1 and CDR2: LNHNV, YYDKDF (reference sequence). DNA of the CDR3: TGTGCCACCAGCAGAGAGCTGGCCGATGGTCGTTCCTACGAGCAGTACTTC. Its translation: CATSRELADGRSYEQYF.

This chain connects TRBV5-5 to TRBJ1-3; possible D gene TRBD1, 5 bases. Germline values: CDR1 SGHKS, CDR2 YYEKEE (reference sequence). V lost 3 bases to trimming and J lost 0 bases, with 10 bases between them. The CDR3 runs to 15 residues. The CDR3 nucleotides read TGTGCCAGCAGCTGGGACTGGGACTCTGGAAACACCATATATTTT. Its translation is CASSWDWDSGNTIYF.

This chain uses TRBV5-6 with TRBJ1-5; possibly TRBD1 for D (6 bases). The V end lost 4 bases, the J end lost 3 bases, and 11 bases lay between the germline ends. Per germline, CDR1 SGHDT and CDR2 YYEEEE. This CDR3 is built from 14 residues. CDR3 sequence: CASSPWTVNQPQHF. For the CDR3, the DNA is TGTGCCAGCAGCCCTTGGACAGTCAATCAGCCCCAGCATTTT.

The chain couples TRBV27 to TRBJ1-1, with D unclear. V was shortened by 5 bases and J by 0 bases, with 10 bases between the two germline ends. Germline V gives CDR1 MNHEY, CDR2 SMNVEV (reference sequence). The CDR3 is 14 amino acids. The CDR3 region is CASSLTDLNTEAFF. The CDR3 DNA is TGTGCCAGCAGTCTAACAGATTTGAACACTGAAGCTTTCTTT.

The chain is built from TRBV19 and TRBJ1-2, with 10 nucleotides matching TRBD1. The CDR3 has 16 amino acids. Germline V gives CDR1 LNHDA, CDR2 SQIVND (reference sequence). V was pared by 4 bases and J by 6 bases, with 11 bases of the junction left unmatched. CDR3: CASSNPGTGDLNGYTF. CDR3 sequence (DNA): TGTGCCAGTAGTAACCCCGGGACAGGGGACCTAAATGGCTACACCTTC.

The J gene is TRBJ2-7, the V gene TRBV5-4; maybe TRBD2 (5 bases). The CDR3 runs to 11 residues. CDR1 and CDR2 (germline): SGHNT, YYREEE (reference sequence). The V end lost 2 bases, the J end lost 6 bases, and 6 bases lay between the germline ends. The CDR3 is CASSFRGEQYF. CDR3 bases: TGTGCCAGCAGCTTCCGGGGCGAGCAGTACTTC.

The V and J genes are TRBV7-9 and TRBJ2-2; TRBD2 agrees at 7 bases. The J segment lost 0 bases and the V segment lost 5 bases, leaving 3 bases of the junction unmatched. Germline-derived CDR1 and CDR2 are SEHNR and FQNEAQ (reference sequence). The CDR3 consists of 15 residues. CDR3 DNA sequence: TGTGCCAGCAGCCGAGCGGGATCGAACACCGGGGAGCTGTTTTTT. It specifies CASSRAGSNTGELFF.

The chain is built from TRBV9 and TRBJ2-3; D is possibly TRBD2 (5 bases). This CDR3 contains 16 residues. V was shortened by 0 bases and J by 2 bases, with 13 bases between the two germline ends. In germline, CDR1 is SGDLS, CDR2 YYNGEE. Here the CDR3 DNA reads TGTGCCAGCAGCGTAGATGGCGGGCGGTTCACAGATACGCAGTATTTT. Its protein is CASSVDGGRFTDTQYF.

The V and J genes are TRBV5-4 and TRBJ2-5, with TRBD2 matching 8 bases. Germline lookup yields CDR1 SGHNT and CDR2 YYREEE (reference sequence). V shed 4 bases and J 1 base; nucleotides not matched to a gene: 12. The CDR3 is made up of 17 amino acids. The CDR3 DNA reads TGTGCCAGCAGCCTCGGGGGGGCGGAAATTCTCCAAGAGACCCAGTACTTC. Translating gives CASSLGGAEILQETQYF. The entire variable domain, with the rest obtained from reference TRBV5-4 and TRBJ2-5, is as follows: ETGVTQSPTHLIKTRGQQVTLRCSSQSGHNTVSWYQQALGQGPQFIFQYYREEENGRGNFPPRFSGLQFPNYSSELNVNALELDDSALYLCASSLGGAEILQETQYFGPGTRLLVL.

The chain employs TRBV9 and TRBJ2-5; TRBD2 matches 8 bases. This CDR3 is 15 amino acids long. The germline V gene encodes CDR1 SGDLS and CDR2 YYNGEE. J lost 4 bases, V lost 1 base, and 6 bases had no gene match. CDR3 region: CASSVRGGLSETQYF. The DNA of the CDR3 is TGTGCCAGCAGCGTACGGGGGGGCCTATCAGAGACCCAGTACTTC.

The chain is built from TRBV27 and TRBJ2-2; TRBD2 aligns across 10 bases. This CDR3 region has 16 residues. Germline CDR1 is MNHEY and CDR2 is SMNVEV (reference sequence). Germline trimming cut 6 bases from V and 1 base from J; bases unmatched to any gene: 5. The CDR3 reads CASRTSGAVNTGELFF. The CDR3 DNA reads TGTGCCAGCAGAACTAGCGGGGCGGTGAACACCGGGGAGCTGTTTTTT.

The chain carries TRBV6-4 and TRBJ2-7; 15 bases are a match to TRBD2. CDR1 is MRHNA and CDR2 is SNTAGT in the germline V gene. J gave up 4 bases and V 5 bases, and 12 bases lay outside the gene matches. The CDR3 is made up of 18 amino acids. The chain's CDR3 is CASSFPGTSGGPVYEQYF. The CDR3 region has the DNA TGTGCCAGCAGTTTTCCCGGGACTAGCGGGGGGCCGGTATACGAGCAGTACTTC.